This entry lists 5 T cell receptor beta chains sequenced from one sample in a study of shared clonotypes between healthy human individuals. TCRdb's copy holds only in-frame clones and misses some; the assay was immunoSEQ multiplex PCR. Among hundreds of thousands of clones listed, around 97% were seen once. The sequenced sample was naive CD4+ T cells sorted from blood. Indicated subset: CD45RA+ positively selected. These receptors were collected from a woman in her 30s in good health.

CDR3 in DNA: TGCGCCAGCAGCCAAGTCGGGAAGGCAGGCCCGCAGCCCCAGCATTTT. This gives the protein CASSQVGKAGPQPQHF. The chain has TRBV4-1 and TRBJ1-5; D is undetermined. Looked up from germline, CDR1 is MGHRA and CDR2 is YSYEKL. Deletions cut 1 base from V and 7 bases from J, with 17 bases between. The CDR3 is 16 amino acids.

The DNA of the CDR3 is TGTGCCAGCAGCTTAGCGGTTGGGGGGCGCAGGAGGACTGAAGCTTTCTTT. It codes for CASSLAVGGRRRTEAFF. The chain combines TRBV11-2 with TRBJ1-1; D may be TRBD1 (6 bases). The V end was cut by 1 base, the J end by 5 bases, with 20 bases between. Germline CDR1 reads SGHAT; CDR2 reads FQNNGV. The CDR3 runs to 17 residues. Full variable domain (missing parts from reference TRBV11-2 and TRBJ1-1): EAGVAQSPRYKIIEKRQSVAFWCNPISGHATLYWYQQILGQGPKLLIQFQNNGVVDDSQLPKDRFSAERLKGVDSTLKIQPAKLEDSAVYLCASSLAVGGRRRTEAFFGQGTRLTVV.

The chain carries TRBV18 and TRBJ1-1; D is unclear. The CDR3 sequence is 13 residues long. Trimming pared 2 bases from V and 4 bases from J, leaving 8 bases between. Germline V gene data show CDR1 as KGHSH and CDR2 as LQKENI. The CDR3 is CASSPGFGTEAFF. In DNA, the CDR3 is TGTGCCAGCTCACCAGGGTTCGGCACTGAAGCTTTCTTT.

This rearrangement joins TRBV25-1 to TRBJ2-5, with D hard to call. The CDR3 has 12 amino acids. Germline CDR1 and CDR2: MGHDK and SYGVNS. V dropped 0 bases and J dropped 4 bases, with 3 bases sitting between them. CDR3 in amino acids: CASSEYRETQYF. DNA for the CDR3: TGTGCCAGCAGTGAATATCGAGAGACCCAGTACTTC. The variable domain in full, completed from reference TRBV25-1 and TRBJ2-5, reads EADIYQTPRYLVIGTGKKITLECSQTMGHDKMYWYQQDPGMELHLIHYSYGVNSTEKGDLSSESTVSRIRTEHFPLTLESARPSHTSQYLCASSEYRETQYFGPGTRLLVL.

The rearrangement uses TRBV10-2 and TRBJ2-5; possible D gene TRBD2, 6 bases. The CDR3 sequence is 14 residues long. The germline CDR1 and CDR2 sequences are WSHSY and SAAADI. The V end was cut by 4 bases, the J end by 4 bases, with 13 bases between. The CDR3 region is CASSVRESIETQYF. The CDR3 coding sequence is TGCGCCAGCAGTGTGCGGGAAAGCATAGAGACCCAGTACTTC.